The T cell receptor (beta chain) described here comes from a study of cytomegalovirus exposure and HLA in healthy donors. Study-level results: The study labeled more than 150 TCR beta chains cytomegalovirus-associated. Earlier analysis looked at TCR beta V segments, and most were productive about 87% or about 30% of the time.

This PCR relied on a set of 60 Vbeta primers and 13 Jbeta primers. Original processing notes: A later analysis counted tens of millions of unique TCR beta chains, around 10 million shared. Using immunoSEQ multiplex PCR, the repertoire was profiled, and TCRdb retains in-frame clones only, with some absent. The DNA gave D and trimming, while V, J and clone size come from that table. This table has 150,000 to 200,000 clones, approximately 82% appearing once. The CDR3 covers 14 residues. Germline values: CDR1 SGDLS, CDR2 YYNGEE. Trimming removed 0 bases from V and 4 bases from J, with 11 bases in between. This clone showed up just a few times. Its antigen is unknown.

The sequencing sample was made of PBMCs. V is TRBV9 and J is TRBJ2-7; D perhaps matches TRBD1 (6 bases). The sequence came from a man aged 45 to 65 in good health and CMV-seropositive. CDR3 sequence (DNA): TGTGCCAGCAGCGTAGCAACAGGGAGTTACGAGCAGTACTTC. This sequence encodes CASSVATGSYEQYF.